Sequencing of this TCR beta chain was carried out in a study of post-analysis software for immune sequencing data (dated by TCRdb to about 2015). In terms of the full investigation: The recorded disease courses included relapsing-remitting, secondary progressive and progressive-relapsing multiple sclerosis, and some patients had no subtype annotation. A subset of samples was prepared in parallel using single-end sample barcoding, then pooled and co-amplified after Illumina adapter ligation. The multiple sclerosis patient repertoires were compared with more than 10 previously published healthy control repertoires from donors aged roughly 6 to 27 years.

This clonotype was seen a handful of times. Its antigen is not yet known. The sample holds no much larger clone one base away, and base qualities are not on file. Receptor libraries were prepared by PCR. Sequencing took place on an Illumina HiSeq 2500. To reduce PCR and sequencing biases, unique molecular identifiers were built into the TCR beta cDNA libraries. Every 1 to 10 million input T cells yielded some 500,000 cDNA molecules, meaning each molecule approximated one T cell. The patient libraries were prepared and sequenced using the same protocol as the earlier healthy control dataset. Within a given batch, samples were prepared together, multiplexed and sequenced on the same HiSeq lane. Per the authors' processing: MIGEC handled the raw barcoded reads, throwing out single-read molecular identifier groups before consensus assembly and CDR3 extraction. Clonotype tables were post-analysed with VDJtools, normalizing diversity by down-sampling all datasets to the smallest sample size. In repertoire overlap clustering, CDR3 amino acid sequences, but not nucleotide sequences, were matched to correct batch-related cross-sample contamination. TCRdb handled the public reads itself, with Q25 trimming in fastp and clone calling in MiXCR, and kept productive beta chains. Every CDR3 protein is listed once, alongside the most common genes and DNA of its rows. The V and J calls follow TCRdb's processing rather than the paper's. Within this sample are around 440,000 distinct CDR3 sequences, with around 40% of them counted one time only. Over 10% of the sample rests with the top ten.

To demonstrate the VDJtools post-analysis software, TCR beta repertoires were profiled from the peripheral blood of more than ten young patients with multiple sclerosis. The multiple sclerosis patients were children and adolescents ranging in age from roughly 6 to 16 years. Study-wide conclusions, independent of this receptor: Direct clustering with F measure revealed strong co-clustering of samples prepared in the same batch, which led to a batch-effect correction. Normalized Chao1 diversity was significantly lower in multiple sclerosis patients than controls, suggesting substantial peripheral T-cell clonal expansion. The control group was slightly older than the multiple sclerosis patient group. Patients showed significantly higher frequencies than controls for five TRBV segments, among them TRBV5-6, TRBV5-1 and TRBV20-1.

V lost 0 bases and J lost 7 bases, and the count of bases not matched to a germline gene is 4. The germline V gene supplies CDR1 MNHEY and CDR2 SVGAGI. From the cysteine through the phenylalanine, the CDR3 covers 15 amino acids. Kept here is only the CDR3 DNA, which spans 45 bases and is read in frame from base 1. This receptor was obtained from a girl between 10 and 17 years old with multiple sclerosis. Sequences were obtained from blood. The rearrangement joined TRBV6-5 to TRBJ2-7; 12 nucleotides in the junction match TRBD1. The CDR3: CASSYSGTGGREQYF. The nucleotide sequence is given as TGTGCCAGCAGTTACTCCGGGACAGGGGGCCGGGAGCAGTACTTC.